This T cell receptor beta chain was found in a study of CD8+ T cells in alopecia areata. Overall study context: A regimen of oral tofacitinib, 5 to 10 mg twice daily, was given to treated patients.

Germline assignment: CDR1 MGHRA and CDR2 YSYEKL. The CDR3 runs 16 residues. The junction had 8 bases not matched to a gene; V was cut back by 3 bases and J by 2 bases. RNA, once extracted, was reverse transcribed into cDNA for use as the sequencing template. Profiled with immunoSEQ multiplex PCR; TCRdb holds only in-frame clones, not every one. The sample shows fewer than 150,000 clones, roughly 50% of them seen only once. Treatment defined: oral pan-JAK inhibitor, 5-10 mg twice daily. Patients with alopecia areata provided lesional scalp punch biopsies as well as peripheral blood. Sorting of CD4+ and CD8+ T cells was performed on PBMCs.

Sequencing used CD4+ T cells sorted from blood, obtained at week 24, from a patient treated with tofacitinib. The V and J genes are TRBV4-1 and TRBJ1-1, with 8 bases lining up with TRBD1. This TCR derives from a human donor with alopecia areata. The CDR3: CASSQGQTGVNTEAFF. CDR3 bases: TGCGCCAGCAGCCAGGGCCAGACAGGGGTCAACACTGAAGCTTTCTTT.